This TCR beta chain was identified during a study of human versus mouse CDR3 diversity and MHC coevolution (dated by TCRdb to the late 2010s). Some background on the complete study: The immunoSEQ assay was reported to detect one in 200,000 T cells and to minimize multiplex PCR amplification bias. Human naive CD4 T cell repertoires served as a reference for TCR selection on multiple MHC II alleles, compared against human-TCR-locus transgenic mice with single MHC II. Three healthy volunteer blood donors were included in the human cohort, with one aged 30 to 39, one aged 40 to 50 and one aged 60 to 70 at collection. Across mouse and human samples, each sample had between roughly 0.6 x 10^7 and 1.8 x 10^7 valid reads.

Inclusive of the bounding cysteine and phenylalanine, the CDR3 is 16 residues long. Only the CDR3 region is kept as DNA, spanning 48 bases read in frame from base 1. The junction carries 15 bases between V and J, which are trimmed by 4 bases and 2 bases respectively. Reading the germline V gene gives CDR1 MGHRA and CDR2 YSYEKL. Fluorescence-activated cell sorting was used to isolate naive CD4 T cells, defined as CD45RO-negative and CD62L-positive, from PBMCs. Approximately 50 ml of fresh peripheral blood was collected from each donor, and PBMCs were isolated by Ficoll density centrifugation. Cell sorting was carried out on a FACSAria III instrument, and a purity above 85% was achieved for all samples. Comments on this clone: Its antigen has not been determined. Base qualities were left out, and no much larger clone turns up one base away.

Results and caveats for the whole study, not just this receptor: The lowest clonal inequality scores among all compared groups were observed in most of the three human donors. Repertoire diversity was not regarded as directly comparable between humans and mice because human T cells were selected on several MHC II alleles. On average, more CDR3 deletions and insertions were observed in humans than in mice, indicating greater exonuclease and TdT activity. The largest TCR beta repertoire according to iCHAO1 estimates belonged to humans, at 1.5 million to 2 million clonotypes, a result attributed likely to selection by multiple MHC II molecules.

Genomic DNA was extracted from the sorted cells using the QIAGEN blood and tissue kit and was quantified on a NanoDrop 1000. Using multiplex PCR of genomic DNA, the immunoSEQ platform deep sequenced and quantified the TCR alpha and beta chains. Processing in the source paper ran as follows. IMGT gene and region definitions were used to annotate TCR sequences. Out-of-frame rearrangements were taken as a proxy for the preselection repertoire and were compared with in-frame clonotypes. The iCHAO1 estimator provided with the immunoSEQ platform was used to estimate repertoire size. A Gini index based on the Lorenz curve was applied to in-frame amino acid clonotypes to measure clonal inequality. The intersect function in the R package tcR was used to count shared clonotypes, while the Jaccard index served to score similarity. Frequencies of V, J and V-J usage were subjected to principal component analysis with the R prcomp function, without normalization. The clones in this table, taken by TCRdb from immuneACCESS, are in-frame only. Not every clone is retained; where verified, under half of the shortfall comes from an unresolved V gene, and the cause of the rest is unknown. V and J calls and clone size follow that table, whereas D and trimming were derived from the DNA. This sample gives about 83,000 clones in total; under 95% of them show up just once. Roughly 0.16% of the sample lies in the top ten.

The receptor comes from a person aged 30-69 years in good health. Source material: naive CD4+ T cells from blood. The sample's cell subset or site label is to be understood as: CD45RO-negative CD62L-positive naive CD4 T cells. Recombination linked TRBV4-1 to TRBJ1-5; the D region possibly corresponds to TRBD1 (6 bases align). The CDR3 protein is CASSPPGGPCNQPQHF. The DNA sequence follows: TGCGCCAGCAGCCCGCCGGGGGGGCCTTGCAATCAGCCCCAGCATTTT.